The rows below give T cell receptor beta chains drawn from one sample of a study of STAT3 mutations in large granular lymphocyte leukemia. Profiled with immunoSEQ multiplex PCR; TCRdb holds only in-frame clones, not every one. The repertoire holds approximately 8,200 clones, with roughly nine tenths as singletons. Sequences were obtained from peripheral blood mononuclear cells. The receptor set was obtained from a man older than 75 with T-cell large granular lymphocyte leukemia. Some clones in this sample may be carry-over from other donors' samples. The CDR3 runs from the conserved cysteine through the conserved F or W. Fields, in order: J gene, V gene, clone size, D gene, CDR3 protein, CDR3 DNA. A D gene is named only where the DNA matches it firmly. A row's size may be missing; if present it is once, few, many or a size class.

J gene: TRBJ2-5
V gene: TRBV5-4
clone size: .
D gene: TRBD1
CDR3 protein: CASSQPGGRQETQYF
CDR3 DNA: TGTGCCAGCAGCCAGCCAGGGGGTCGCCAAGAGACCCAGTACTTC

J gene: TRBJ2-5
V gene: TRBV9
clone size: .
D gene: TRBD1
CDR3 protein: CASSVDREETQYF
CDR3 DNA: TGTGCCAGCAGCGTTGACAGGGAGGAGACCCAGTACTTC

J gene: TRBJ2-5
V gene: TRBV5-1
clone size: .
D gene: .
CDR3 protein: CASSFRGASQETQYF
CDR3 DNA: TGCGCCAGCAGCTTTCGCGGGGCGAGTCAGGAGACCCAGTACTTC

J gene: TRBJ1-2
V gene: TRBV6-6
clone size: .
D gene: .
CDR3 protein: CASMGGYTF
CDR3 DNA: TGTGCCAGCATGGGCGGCTACACCTTC

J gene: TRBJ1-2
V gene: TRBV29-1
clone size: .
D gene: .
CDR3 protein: CSVEGGSYGYTF
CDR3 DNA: TGCAGCGTTGAAGGTGGCAGTTATGGCTACACCTTC

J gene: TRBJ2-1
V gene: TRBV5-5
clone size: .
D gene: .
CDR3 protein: CASSRIEGNEQFF
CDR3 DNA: TGTGCCAGCAGCCGGATTGAGGGGAATGAGCAGTTCTTC

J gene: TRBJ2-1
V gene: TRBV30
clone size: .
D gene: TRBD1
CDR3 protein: CAWGQGRNEQFF
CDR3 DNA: TGTGCCTGGGGACAGGGAAGGAATGAGCAGTTCTTC

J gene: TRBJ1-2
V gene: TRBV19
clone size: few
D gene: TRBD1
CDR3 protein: CASRPDRDYGYTF
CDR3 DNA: TGTGCCAGTAGGCCTGACAGGGACTATGGCTACACCTTC

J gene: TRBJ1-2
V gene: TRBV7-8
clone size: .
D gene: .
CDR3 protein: CASSLVRGHGYTF
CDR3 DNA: TGTGCCAGCAGCTTAGTCCGGGGGCATGGCTACACCTTC

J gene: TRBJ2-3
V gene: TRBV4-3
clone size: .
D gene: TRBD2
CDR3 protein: CASSQGVSGGADTQYF
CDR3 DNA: TGCGCCAGCAGCCAAGGAGTAAGCGGGGGGGCCGATACGCAGTATTTT

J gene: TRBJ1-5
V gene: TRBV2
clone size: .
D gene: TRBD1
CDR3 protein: CASSRGQGHQPQHF
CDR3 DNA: TGTGCCAGCAGTCGTGGACAGGGACATCAGCCCCAGCATTTT

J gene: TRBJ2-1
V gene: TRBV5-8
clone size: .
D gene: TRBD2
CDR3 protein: CASSLGSGGGNEQFF
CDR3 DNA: TGTGCCAGCAGCTTGGGTAGCGGGGGGGGCAATGAGCAGTTCTTC

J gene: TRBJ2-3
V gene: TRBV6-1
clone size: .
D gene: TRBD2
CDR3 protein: CASSDGLADPSTDTQYF
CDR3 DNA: TGTGCCAGCAGTGATGGACTAGCGGACCCTAGCACAGATACGCAGTATTTT

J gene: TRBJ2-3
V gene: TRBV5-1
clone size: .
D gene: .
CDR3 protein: CASRPGSRDTQYF
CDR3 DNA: TGCGCCAGCAGGCCAGGGAGCCGAGATACGCAGTATTTT

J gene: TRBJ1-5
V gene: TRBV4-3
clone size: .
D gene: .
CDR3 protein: CASSQDLFHNQPQHF
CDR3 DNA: TGCGCCAGCAGCCAAGATTTATTTCACAATCAGCCCCAGCATTTT

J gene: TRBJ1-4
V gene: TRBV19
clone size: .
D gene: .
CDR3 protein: CASYDSAVNEKLFF
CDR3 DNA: TGTGCCAGCTACGACAGCGCCGTAAATGAAAAACTGTTTTTT

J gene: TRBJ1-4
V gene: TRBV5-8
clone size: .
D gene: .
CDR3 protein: CASSFPSSNEKLFF
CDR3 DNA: TGTGCCAGCAGCTTTCCCAGCAGTAATGAAAAACTGTTTTTT

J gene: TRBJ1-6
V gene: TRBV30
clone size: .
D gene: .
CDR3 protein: CAWSVRGGGNSPLHF
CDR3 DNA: TGTGCCTGGAGTGTACGCGGGGGGGGTAATTCACCCCTCCACTTT

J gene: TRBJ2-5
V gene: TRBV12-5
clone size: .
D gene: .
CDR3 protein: CASGFGVGETQYF
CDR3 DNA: TGTGCTAGTGGTTTTGGAGTCGGGGAGACCCAGTACTTC

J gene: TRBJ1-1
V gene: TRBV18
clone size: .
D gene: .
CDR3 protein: CASSPSALLEAFF
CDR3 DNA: TGTGCCAGCTCACCATCAGCCCTGCTTGAAGCTTTCTTT

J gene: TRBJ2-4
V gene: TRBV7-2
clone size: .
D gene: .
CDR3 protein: CASSPPWGLSIQYF
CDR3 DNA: TGTGCCAGCAGCCCCCCGTGGGGCCTAAGTATTCAGTACTTC

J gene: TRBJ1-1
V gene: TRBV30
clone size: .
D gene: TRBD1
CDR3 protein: CAWSVRGQGLTEAFF
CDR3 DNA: TGTGCCTGGAGTGTAAGGGGACAGGGTTTGACTGAAGCTTTCTTT

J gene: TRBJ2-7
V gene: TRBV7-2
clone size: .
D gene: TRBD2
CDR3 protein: CASSLSRSSGREQYF
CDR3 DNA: TGTGCCAGCAGCTTATCTCGGTCTAGCGGTAGAGAGCAGTACTTC

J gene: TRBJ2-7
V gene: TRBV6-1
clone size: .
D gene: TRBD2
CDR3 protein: CASSFSGGATYEQYF
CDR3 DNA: TGTGCCAGCAGTTTTAGCGGGGGGGCGACCTACGAGCAGTACTTC

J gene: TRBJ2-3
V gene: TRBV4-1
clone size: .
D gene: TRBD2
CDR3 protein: CASSQDLAGRTDTQYF
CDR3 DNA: TGCGCCAGCAGCCAAGATCTAGCGGGGCGCACAGATACGCAGTATTTT

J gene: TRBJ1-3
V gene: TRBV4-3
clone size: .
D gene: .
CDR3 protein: CASSQIVGTSGNTIYF
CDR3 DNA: TGCGCCAGCAGCCAGATCGTCGGGACCTCTGGAAACACCATATATTTT

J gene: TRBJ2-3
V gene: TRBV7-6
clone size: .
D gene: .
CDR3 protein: CASSSAGTDTQYF
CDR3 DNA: TGTGCCAGCAGCTCCGCAGGCACAGATACGCAGTATTTT

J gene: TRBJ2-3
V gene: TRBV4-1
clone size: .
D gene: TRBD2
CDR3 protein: CASSPNGGITDTQYF
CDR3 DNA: TGCGCCAGCAGCCCAAACGGGGGGATCACAGATACGCAGTATTTT

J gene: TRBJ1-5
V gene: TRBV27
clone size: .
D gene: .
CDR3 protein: CASSFSVDSLKPQHF
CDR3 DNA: TGTGCCAGCAGTTTTTCAGTGGACAGCCTAAAGCCCCAGCATTTT

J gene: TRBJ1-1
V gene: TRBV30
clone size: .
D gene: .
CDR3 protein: CAWSLGPGGSMNTEAFF
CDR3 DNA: TGTGCCTGGAGTCTCGGGCCCGGTGGTAGCATGAACACTGAAGCTTTCTTT

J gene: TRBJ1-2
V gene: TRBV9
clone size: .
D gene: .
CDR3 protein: CASSPEWGNGYTF
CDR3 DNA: TGTGCCAGCAGCCCCGAGTGGGGGAATGGCTACACCTTC

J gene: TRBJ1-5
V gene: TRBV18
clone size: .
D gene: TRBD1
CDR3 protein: CASSPRTGDMPQHF
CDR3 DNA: TGTGCCAGCTCACCAAGGACAGGGGATATGCCCCAGCATTTT

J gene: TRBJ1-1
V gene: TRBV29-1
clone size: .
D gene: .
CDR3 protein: CSVEGYLGTEAFF
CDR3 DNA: TGCAGCGTTGAGGGTTATCTGGGCACTGAAGCTTTCTTT

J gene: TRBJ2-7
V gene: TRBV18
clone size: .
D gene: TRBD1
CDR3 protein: CASSPPGQNYEQYF
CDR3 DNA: TGTGCCAGCTCACCTCCGGGACAGAACTACGAGCAGTACTTC

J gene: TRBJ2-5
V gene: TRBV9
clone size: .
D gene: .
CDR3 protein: CASSVGSRRETQYF
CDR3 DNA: TGTGCCAGCAGCGTAGGCAGTCGCCGAGAGACCCAGTACTTC

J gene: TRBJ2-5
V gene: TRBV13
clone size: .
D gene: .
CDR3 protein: CASARTEQETQYF
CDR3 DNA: TGTGCCAGCGCGCGGACGGAACAAGAGACCCAGTACTTC

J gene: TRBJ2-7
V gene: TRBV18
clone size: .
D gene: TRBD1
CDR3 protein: CASSPQDREGEQYF
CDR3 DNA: TGTGCCAGCTCACCTCAGGACAGGGAAGGGGAGCAGTACTTC

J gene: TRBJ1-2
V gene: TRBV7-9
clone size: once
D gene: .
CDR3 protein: CASTPGPGGDYGYTF
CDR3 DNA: TGTGCCAGCACCCCAGGGCCGGGTGGGGACTATGGCTACACCTTC

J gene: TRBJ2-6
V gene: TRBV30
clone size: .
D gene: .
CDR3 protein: CAWSRGINSGANVLTF
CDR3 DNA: TGTGCCTGGAGTCGGGGGATTAATTCGGGGGCCAACGTCCTGACTTTC

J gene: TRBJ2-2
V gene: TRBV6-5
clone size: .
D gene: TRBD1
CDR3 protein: CASSGQGANTGELFF
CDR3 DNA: TGTGCCAGCAGCGGACAGGGGGCGAACACCGGGGAGCTGTTTTTT

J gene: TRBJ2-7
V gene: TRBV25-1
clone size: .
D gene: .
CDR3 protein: CASSSEYEQYF
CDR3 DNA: TGTGCCAGCAGCAGCGAATACGAGCAGTACTTC

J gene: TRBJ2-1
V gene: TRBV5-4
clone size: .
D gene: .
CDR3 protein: CASSLFRGLSGGEQFF
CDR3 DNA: TGTGCCAGCAGCTTGTTCAGGGGTCTCTCCGGGGGTGAGCAGTTCTTC

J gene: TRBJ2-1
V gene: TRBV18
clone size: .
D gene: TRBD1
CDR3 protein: CASSPGTDNEQFF
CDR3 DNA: TGTGCCAGCTCTCCCGGGACAGACAATGAGCAGTTCTTC